The entry below gives a single T cell receptor beta chain sequence along with its context. Its antigen is unknown. This record comes from a study of cytomegalovirus exposure and HLA in healthy donors. Findings and limits, study-wide: Many donors carried some public TCRs, although rarity characterized most TCR sequences. TRBV6-2, TRBV6-3 and some other V segments were unresolvable in 87-base-pair reads.

The PCR contained 60 Vbeta and 13 Jbeta primers. Sequencing used immunoSEQ multiplex PCR; TCRdb keeps in-frame clones, though not all of them. The table shows around 130,000 clones, with roughly 79% occurring only once. Per germline, CDR1 SGHRS and CDR2 YFSETQ. This CDR3 spans 16 amino acids. Trimming took off 4 bases at V and 0 bases at J, with 14 bases between the two ends. This chain joins TRBV5-1 and TRBJ1-3; a possible D gene is TRBD1 (5 bases). Sequenced material: PBMCs. The origin of this receptor is a woman between 40 and 50 years old in good health and CMV-seronegative. This chain's CDR3 is CASSQGPLNSGNTIYF. The DNA of the CDR3 is TGCGCCAGCAGCCAGGGTCCGTTAAACTCTGGAAACACCATATATTTT.